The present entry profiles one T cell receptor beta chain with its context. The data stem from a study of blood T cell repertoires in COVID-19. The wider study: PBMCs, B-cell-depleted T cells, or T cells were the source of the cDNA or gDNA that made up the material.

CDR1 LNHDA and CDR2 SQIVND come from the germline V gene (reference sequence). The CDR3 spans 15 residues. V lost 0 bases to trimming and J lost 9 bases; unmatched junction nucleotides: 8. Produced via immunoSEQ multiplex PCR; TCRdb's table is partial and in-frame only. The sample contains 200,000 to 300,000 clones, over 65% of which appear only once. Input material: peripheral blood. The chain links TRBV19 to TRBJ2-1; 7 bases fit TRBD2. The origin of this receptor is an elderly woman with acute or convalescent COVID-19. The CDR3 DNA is TGTGCCAGTAGTATAGATCGGGCGGGAGTGGGTGAGCAGTTCTTC. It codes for CASSIDRAGVGEQFF.